This T cell receptor beta chain stems from a study of T cells in Graves' hyperthyroidism and ophthalmopathy. Criteria for exclusion of patients were uncontrolled infection, other autoimmune disease, pregnancy or lactation. For the diagnoses, clinical symptoms, serum thyroxine and TRAb, thyroid ultrasound and orbital computed tomography were used. Sample collection date corresponds to first hyperthyroidism diagnosis, prior to any ophthalmopathy symptoms. This CDR3 contains 15 residues. V lost 2 bases and J 3 bases, leaving 13 bases between the germline ends. Germline CDR1 reads ENHRY; CDR2 reads SYGVKD. The investigators amplified TCR beta CDR3 regions from RNA transcripts. TCR CDR3 regions were first amplified by RT-PCR with HTBI primers. MiXCR was run by TCRdb on the multiplex PCR reads, yielding one entry per CDR3 protein. In the table there are roughly 380,000 distinct CDR3 sequences, roughly 13% of which are singletons.

The TCR originated in a man aged 25 to 40 with Graves' hyperthyroidism that later progressed to Graves' ophthalmopathy. The sample consisted of blood. The rearrangement uses TRBV10-3 and TRBJ1-1; D may be TRBD1 (5 bases). The CDR3 nucleotides read TGTGCCATCAGTGAGGGCGGGGGAGTCGACACTGAAGCTTTCTTT. Amino acid sequence: CAISEGGGVDTEAFF.